These 2 T cell receptor beta chains were sequenced from one sample in a study of blood T cell repertoires in COVID-19. TCRdb keeps only in-frame clones here, not all; method: immunoSEQ multiplex PCR. The sample lists some 150,000 clones, about four fifths occurring once. The sequenced sample was PBMCs or T cells enriched from blood (not recorded which). The source of these receptors is a man aged 50 to 59 who had recovered from COVID-19.

The rearrangement joins TRBV5-1 to TRBJ2-2, with a possible D match to TRBD2 (7 bases). CDR3 length equals 14 residues. The V end lost 0 bases, the J end lost 8 bases, and 11 bases lay between the germline ends. Germline V gives CDR1 SGHRS, CDR2 YFSETQ. The CDR3 DNA sequence: TGCGCCAGCAGCTTGGACGCGGGGGCTGGGGAGCTGTTTTTT. Amino acids: CASSLDAGAGELFF.

This sequence joins TRBV7-6 and TRBJ2-7; 13 bases map to TRBD2. CDR3 size: 15 residues. V shed 5 bases, J shed 2 bases, and the junction held 3 bases outside the gene matches. Looked up from germline, CDR1 is SGHVS and CDR2 is FNYEAQ. CDR3 sequence (DNA): TGTGCCAGCAGCGGAACTAGCGGGGGGGCCTACGAGCAGTACTTC. It codes for CASSGTSGGAYEQYF. The full variable domain, in which reference TRBV7-6 and TRBJ2-7 provide the parts outside the CDR3, is GAGVSQSPRYKVTKRGQDVALRCDPISGHVSLYWYRQALGQGPEFLTYFNYEAQQDKSGLPNDRFSAERPEGSISTLTIQRTEQRDSAMYRCASSGTSGGAYEQYFGPGTRLTVT.